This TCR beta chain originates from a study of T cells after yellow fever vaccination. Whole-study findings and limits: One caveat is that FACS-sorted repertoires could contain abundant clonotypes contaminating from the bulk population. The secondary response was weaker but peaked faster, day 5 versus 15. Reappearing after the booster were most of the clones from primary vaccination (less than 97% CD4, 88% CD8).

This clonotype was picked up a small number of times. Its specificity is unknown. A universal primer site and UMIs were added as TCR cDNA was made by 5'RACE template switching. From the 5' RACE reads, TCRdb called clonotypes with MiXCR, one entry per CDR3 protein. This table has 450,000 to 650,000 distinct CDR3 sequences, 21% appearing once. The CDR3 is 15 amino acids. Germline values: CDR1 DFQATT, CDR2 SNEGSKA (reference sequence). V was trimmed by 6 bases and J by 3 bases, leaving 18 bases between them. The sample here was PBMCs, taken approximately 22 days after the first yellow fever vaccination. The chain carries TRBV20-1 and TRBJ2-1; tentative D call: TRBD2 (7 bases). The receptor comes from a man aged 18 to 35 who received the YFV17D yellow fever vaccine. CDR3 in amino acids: CSADRSGDNYNEQFF. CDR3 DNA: TGCAGTGCGGATCGCAGCGGGGACAACTACAATGAGCAGTTCTTC.